Here is one T cell receptor beta chain with its context. TCRdb called the PCR reads again in MiXCR, with one record for every CDR3 protein. Among 10,000 or so distinct CDR3 sequences listed, roughly a quarter were seen once. The sample belongs to a study of immune characterization of retroperitoneal liposarcoma. Between the trimmed V and J ends, which lost 5 bases and 7 bases, there was a span of 15 bases. The CDR3 spans 15 residues. In germline, CDR1 is MNHNS, CDR2 SASEGT. Sequenced input: tumor tissue. The chain employs TRBV6-1 and TRBJ1-6; possible D gene TRBD1, 5 bases. The TCR originated in a male donor with retroperitoneal liposarcoma. DNA of the CDR3: TGTGCCAGCAGTAGGCCCGGGCAGGGAAATTCACCCCTCCACTTT. Residues: CASSRPGQGNSPLHF.